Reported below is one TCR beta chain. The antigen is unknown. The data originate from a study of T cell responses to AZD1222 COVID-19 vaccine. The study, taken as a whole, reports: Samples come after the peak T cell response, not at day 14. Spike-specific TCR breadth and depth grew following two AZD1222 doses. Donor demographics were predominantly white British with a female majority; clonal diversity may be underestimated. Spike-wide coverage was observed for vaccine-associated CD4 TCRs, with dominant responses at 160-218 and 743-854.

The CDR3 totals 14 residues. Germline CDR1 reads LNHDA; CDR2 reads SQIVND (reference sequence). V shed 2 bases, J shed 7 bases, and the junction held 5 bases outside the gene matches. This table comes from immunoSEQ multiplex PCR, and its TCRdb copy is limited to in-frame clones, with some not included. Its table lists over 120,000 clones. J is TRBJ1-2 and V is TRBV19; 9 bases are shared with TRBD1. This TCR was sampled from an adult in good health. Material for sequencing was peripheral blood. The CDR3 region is CASSITGGAGGYTF. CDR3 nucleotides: TGTGCCAGTAGTATAACAGGGGGCGCCGGTGGCTACACCTTC. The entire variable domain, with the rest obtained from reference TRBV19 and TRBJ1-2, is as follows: DGGITQSPKYLFRKEGQNVTLSCEQNLNHDAMYWYRQDPGQGLRLIYYSQIVNDFQKGDIAEGYSVSREKKESFPLTVTSAQKNPTAFYLCASSITGGAGGYTFGSGTRLTVV.